This T cell receptor beta chain is from a study of PD-1 blockade in classical Hodgkin lymphoma. Study-level findings and limits: Patients newly diagnosed and complete responders had comparable baseline diversity. Significantly greater TCR diversity emerged by C4D1 in CD4+ cells but not CD8+ cells.

CDR1 MNHEY and CDR2 SVGAGI come from the germline V gene. There are 14 residues in the CDR3. Trimming removed 6 bases from V and 0 bases from J, with 11 bases in between. Notes on this clone: Its antigen is undetermined.

The sample's time point: cycle 4 day 1 (C4D1), after six to seven weeks of nivolumab. Autologous stem cell transplantation was followed by relapse in every patient, and brentuximab vedotin exposure varied. Classification of best responses gave complete response, partial response or progressive disease. Clones were read by immunoSEQ multiplex PCR, and TCRdb kept only the in-frame ones, dropping some. Of about 19,000 clones listed, 76% are singletons. The input for sequencing was peripheral blood mononuclear cells (PBMCs), taken before the fourth cycle of nivolumab. The chain joins TRBV6-5 to TRBJ1-1, with a weak D call TRBD1 (6 bases). The receptor comes from a human donor with classical Hodgkin lymphoma. The CDR3 loop is CASSTGTLNTEAFF. CDR3 coding DNA: TGTGCCAGCAGCACAGGGACCTTGAACACTGAAGCTTTCTTT.